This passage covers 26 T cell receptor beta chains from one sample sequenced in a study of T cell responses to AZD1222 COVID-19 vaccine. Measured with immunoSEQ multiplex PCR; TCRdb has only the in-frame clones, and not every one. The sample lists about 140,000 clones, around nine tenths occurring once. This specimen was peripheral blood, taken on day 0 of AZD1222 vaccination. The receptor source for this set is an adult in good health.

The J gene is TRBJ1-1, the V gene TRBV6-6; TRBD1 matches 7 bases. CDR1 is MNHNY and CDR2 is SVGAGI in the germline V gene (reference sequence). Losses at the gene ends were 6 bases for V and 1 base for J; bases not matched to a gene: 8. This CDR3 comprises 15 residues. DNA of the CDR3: TGTGCCAGCAGGAGGGACAGTGGCGGGAACACTGAAGCTTTCTTT. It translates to CASRRDSGGNTEAFF.

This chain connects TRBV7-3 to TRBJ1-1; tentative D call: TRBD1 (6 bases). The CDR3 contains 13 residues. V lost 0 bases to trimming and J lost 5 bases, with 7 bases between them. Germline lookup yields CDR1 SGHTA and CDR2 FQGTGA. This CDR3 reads CASSLTGGTEAFF. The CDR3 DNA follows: TGTGCCAGCAGCTTAACAGGGGGGACTGAAGCTTTCTTT.

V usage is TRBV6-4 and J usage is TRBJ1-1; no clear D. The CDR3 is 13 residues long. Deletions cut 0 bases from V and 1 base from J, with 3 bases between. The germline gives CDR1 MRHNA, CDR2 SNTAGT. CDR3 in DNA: TGTGCCAGCAGTGACTCACAGAACACTGAAGCTTTCTTT. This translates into CASSDSQNTEAFF.

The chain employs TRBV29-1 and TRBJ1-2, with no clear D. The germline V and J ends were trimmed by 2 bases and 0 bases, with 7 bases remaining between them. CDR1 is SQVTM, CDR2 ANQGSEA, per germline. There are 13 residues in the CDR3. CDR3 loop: CSVERPSNYGYTF. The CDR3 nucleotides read TGCAGCGTTGAAAGGCCCTCTAACTATGGCTACACCTTC.

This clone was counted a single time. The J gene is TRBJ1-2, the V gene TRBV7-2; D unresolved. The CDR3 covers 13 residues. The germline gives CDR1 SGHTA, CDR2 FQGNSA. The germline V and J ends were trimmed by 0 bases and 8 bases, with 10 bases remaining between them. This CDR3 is CASSLAHGEGYTF. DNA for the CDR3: TGTGCCAGCAGCTTAGCGCACGGGGAGGGCTACACCTTC.

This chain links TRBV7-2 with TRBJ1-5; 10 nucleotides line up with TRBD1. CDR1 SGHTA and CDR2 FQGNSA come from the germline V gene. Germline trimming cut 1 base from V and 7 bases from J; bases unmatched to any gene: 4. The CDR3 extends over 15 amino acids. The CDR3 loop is CASSLGTGGGQPQHF. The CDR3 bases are TGTGCCAGCAGCTTAGGGACAGGGGGGGGACAGCCCCAGCATTTT.

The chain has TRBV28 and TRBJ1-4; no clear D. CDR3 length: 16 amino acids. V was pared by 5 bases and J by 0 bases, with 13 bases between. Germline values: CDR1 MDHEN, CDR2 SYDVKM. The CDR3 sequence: CASSPRIRSTNEKLFF. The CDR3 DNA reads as TGTGCCAGCAGTCCCCGAATCCGGTCAACTAATGAAAAACTGTTTTTT.

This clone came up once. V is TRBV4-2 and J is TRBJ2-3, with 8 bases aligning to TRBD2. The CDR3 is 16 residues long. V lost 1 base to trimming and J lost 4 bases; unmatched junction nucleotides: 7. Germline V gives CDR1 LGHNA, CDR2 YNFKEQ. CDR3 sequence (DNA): TGTGCCAGCAGCCAAGGAACTAGCGGTGGGGCAGATACGCAGTATTTT. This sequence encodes CASSQGTSGGADTQYF.

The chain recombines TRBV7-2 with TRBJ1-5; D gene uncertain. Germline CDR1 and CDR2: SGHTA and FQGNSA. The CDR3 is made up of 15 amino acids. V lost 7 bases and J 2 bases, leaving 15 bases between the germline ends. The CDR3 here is CASNGDGNGNQPQHF. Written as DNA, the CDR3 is TGTGCCAGCAATGGTGACGGGAATGGCAATCAGCCCCAGCATTTT.

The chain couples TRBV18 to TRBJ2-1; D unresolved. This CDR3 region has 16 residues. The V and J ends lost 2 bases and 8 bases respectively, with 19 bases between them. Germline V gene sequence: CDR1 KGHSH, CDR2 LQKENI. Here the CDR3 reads CASSPSPNSPAHEQFF. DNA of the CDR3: TGTGCCAGCTCACCATCCCCAAACTCACCCGCGCATGAGCAGTTCTTC.

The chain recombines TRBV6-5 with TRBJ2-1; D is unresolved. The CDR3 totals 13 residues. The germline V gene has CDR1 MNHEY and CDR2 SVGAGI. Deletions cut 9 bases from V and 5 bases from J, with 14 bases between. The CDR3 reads CASSYPAHNEQFF. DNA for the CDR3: TGTGCCAGTTCTTATCCAGCGCACAATGAGCAGTTCTTC.

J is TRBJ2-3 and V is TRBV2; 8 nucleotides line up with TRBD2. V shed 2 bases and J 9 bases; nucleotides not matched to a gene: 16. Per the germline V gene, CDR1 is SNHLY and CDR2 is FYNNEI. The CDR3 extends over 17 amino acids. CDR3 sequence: CASSELPGGDSLGTQYF. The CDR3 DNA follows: TGTGCCAGCAGTGAACTCCCGGGAGGGGATTCCTTAGGGACGCAGTATTTT. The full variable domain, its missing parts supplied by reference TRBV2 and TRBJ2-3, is EPEVTQTPSHQVTQMGQEVILRCVPISNHLYFYWYRQILGQKVEFLVSFYNNEISEKSEIFDDQFSVERPDGSNFTLKIRSTKLEDSAMYFCASSELPGGDSLGTQYFGPGTRLTVL.

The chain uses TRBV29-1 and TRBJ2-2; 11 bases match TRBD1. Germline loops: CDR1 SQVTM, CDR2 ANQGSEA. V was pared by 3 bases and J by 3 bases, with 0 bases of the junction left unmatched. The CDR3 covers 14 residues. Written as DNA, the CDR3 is TGCAGCGTTGAGGGACAGGGGGACACCGGGGAGCTGTTTTTT. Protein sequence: CSVEGQGDTGELFF.

The CDR3 DNA follows: TGTGCCAGCAGTGAAAAAAAGAAGCTGGGGGGTTGGGCCTACAATGAGCAGTTCTTC. This codes for CASSEKKKLGGWAYNEQFF. V gene TRBV6-1 combines with J gene TRBJ2-1; TRBD2 is a possible D gene (6 bases). The V gene's germline CDR1 is MNHNS and CDR2 SASEGT. This CDR3 is 19 amino acids long. The V end was cut by 2 bases, the J end by 2 bases, with 22 bases between.

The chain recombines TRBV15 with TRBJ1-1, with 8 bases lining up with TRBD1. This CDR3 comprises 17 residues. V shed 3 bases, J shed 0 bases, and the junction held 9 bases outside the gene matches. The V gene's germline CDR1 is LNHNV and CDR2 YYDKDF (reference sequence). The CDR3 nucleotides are TGTGCCACCAGCAGTGATGAACCGGGACAGGTGAACACTGAAGCTTTCTTT. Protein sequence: CATSSDEPGQVNTEAFF. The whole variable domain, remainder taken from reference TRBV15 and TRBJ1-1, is DAMVIQNPRYQVTQFGKPVTLSCSQTLNHNVMYWYQQKSSQAPKLLFHYYDKDFNNEADTPDNFQSRRPNTSFCFLDIRSPGLGDTAMYLCATSSDEPGQVNTEAFFGQGTRLTVV.

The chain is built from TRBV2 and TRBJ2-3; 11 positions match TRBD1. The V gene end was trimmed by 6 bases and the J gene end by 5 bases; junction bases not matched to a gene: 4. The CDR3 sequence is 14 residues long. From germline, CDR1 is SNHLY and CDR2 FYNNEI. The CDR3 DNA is TGTGCCAGCAGGGGACAGGGGGTGAGAGATACGCAGTATTTT. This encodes CASRGQGVRDTQYF.

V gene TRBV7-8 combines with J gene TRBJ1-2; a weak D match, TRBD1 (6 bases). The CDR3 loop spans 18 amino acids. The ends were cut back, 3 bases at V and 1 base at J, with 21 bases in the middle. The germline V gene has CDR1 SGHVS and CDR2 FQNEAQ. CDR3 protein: CASSLLIAGTKLNYGYTF. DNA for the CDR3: TGTGCCAGCAGCTTGCTAATCGCAGGGACAAAACTTAACTATGGCTACACCTTC.

Here the CDR3 reads CSARGGKGTYEQYF. CDR3 nucleotide sequence: TGCAGCGCCCGAGGAGGGAAAGGGACCTACGAGCAGTACTTC. The J gene is TRBJ2-7, the V gene TRBV29-1; D is possibly TRBD2 (6 bases). The CDR3 is made up of 14 amino acids. The germline gives CDR1 SQVTM, CDR2 ANQGSEA. Trimming pared 7 bases from V and 2 bases from J, leaving 18 bases between.

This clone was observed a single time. CDR3 protein: CASSQQDGQNTEAFF. DNA for the CDR3: TGTGCCAGCAGCCAACAAGACGGACAGAACACTGAAGCTTTCTTT. This rearrangement joins TRBV7-9 to TRBJ1-1; tentative D call: TRBD1 (5 bases). V gave up 5 bases and J gave up 1 base, with 14 bases separating them. The CDR3 runs to 15 residues. In germline, CDR1 is SEHNR, CDR2 FQNEAQ (reference sequence).

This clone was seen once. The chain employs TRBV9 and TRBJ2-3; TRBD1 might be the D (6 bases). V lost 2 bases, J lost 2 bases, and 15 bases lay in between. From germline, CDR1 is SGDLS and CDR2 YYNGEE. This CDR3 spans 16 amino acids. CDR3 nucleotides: TGTGCCAGCAGCGTGAGAGAACAGGGTCACACAGATACGCAGTATTTT. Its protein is CASSVREQGHTDTQYF.

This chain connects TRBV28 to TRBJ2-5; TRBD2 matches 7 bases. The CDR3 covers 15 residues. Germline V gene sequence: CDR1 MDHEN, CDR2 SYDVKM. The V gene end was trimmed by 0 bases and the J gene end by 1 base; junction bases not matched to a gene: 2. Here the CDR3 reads CASSLWGGFQETQYF. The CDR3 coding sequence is TGTGCCAGCAGTTTATGGGGAGGGTTCCAAGAGACCCAGTACTTC.

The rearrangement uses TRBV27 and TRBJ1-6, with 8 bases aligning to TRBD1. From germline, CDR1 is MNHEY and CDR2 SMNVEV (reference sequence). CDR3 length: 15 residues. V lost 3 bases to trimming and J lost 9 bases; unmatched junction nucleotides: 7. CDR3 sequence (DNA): TGTGCCAGCAGTTTCGGACAGGGAGGTCGTTCACCCCTCCACTTT. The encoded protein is CASSFGQGGRSPLHF.

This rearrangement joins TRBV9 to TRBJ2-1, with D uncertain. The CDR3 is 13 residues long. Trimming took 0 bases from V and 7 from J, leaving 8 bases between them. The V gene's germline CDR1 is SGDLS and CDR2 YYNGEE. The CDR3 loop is CASSVDSKNEQFF. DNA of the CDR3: TGTGCCAGCAGCGTAGATTCAAAGAATGAGCAGTTCTTC.

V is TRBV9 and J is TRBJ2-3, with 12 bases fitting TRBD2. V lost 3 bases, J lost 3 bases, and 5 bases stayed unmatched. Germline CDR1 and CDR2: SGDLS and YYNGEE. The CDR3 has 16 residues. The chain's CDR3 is CASSDSSGRVTDTQYF. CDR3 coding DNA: TGTGCCAGCAGCGATTCTAGCGGGAGGGTAACAGATACGCAGTATTTT.

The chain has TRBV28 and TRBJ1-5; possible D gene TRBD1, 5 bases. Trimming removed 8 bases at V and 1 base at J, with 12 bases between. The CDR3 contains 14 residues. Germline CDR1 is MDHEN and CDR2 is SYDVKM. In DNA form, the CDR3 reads TGTGCCAGCCAGAGGGGTGGAAGCAATCAGCCCCAGCATTTT. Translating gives CASQRGGSNQPQHF.

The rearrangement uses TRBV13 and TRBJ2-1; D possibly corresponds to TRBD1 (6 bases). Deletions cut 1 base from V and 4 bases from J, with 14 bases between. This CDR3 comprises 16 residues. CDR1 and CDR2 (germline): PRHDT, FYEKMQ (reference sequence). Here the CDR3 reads CASSLVGTPMYNEQFF. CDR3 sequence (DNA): TGTGCCAGCAGCTTAGTCGGGACACCTATGTACAATGAGCAGTTCTTC.